This T cell receptor (beta chain) was recovered during a study of shared clonotypes between healthy human individuals. General study findings and limits: Represented diversity, genetic and exposure-history alike, was limited by few donors.

V gave up 4 bases and J gave up 8 bases; unmatched junction bases: 8. CDR1 and CDR2 from the germline V gene are MGHDK and SYGVNS. CDR3 size: 14 residues. Notes on this clone: The antigen remains undetermined.

Measured with immunoSEQ multiplex PCR; TCRdb has only the in-frame clones, and not every one. Of under 600,000 clones in the sample, around 78% were seen once. Specimen: PBMCs. The TCR sequence derives from a woman between 40 and 50 years old in good health. Some clones in this sample may be carry-over from other donors' samples. The genes are TRBV25-1 and TRBJ1-2, with 9 positions matching TRBD1. CDR3 protein: CASSATGGTWGYTF. The CDR3 DNA sequence: TGTGCCAGCAGTGCGACAGGGGGGACGTGGGGCTACACCTTC.